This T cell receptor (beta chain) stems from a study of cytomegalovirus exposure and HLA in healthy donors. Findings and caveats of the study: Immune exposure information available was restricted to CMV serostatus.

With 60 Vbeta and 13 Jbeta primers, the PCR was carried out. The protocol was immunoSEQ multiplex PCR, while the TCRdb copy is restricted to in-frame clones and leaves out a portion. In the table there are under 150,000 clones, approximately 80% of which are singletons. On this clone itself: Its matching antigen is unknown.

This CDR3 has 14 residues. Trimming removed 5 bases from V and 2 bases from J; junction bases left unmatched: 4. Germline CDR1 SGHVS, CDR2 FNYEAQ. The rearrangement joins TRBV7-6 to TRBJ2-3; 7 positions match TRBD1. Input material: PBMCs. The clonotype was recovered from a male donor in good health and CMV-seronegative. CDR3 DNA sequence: TGTGCCAGCAGCCGGGACAGAAACACAGATACGCAGTATTTT. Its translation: CASSRDRNTDTQYF.